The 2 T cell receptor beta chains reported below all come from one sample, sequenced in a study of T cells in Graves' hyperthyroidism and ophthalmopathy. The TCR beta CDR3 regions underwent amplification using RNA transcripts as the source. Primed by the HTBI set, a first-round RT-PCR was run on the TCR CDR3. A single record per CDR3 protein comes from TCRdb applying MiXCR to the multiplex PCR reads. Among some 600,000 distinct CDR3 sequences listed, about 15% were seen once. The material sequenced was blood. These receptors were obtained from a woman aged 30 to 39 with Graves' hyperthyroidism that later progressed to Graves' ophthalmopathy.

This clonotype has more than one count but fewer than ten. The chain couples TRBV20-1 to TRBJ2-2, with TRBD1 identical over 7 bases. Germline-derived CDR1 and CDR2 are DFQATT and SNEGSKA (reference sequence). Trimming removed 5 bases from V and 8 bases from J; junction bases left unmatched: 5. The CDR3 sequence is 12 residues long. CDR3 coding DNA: TGCAGTGCTGGGACAGTGAAAGGGGAGCTGTTTTTT. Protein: CSAGTVKGELFF.

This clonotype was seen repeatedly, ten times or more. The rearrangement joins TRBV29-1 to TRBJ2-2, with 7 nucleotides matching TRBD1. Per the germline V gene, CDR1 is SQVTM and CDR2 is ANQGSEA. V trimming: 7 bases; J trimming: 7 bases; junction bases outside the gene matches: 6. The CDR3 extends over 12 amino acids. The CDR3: CSGGQASGELFF. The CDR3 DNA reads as TGCAGCGGTGGACAGGCGAGCGGGGAGCTGTTTTTT.